The source of this T cell receptor beta chain is a study of blood T cell repertoires in COVID-19. The assay was immunoSEQ multiplex PCR, and TCRdb's table has in-frame clones only and misses some. The table has 500,000 to 600,000 clones, about 89% seen once; the top ten hold around 7.8%. This CDR3 spans 14 amino acids. V was clipped by 6 bases and J by 10 bases; unmatched bases: 8. Germline lookup yields CDR1 MNHEY and CDR2 SMNVEV (reference sequence). The material sequenced was peripheral blood. This rearrangement joins TRBV27 to TRBJ1-4; TRBD1 matches 10 bases. The TCR sequence derives from a woman aged 45-65 years with COVID-19, enrolled during active disease. The CDR3 DNA is TGTGCCAGCAGGATAGACAGGGGGCCCGGAAAACTGTTTTTT. The encoded protein is CASRIDRGPGKLFF.